Presented here are 3 T cell receptor beta chains from one specimen sequenced in a study of cytomegalovirus exposure and HLA in healthy donors. The PCR contained 60 Vbeta and 13 Jbeta primers. The assay was immunoSEQ multiplex PCR, and TCRdb's table has in-frame clones only and misses some. This sample has 180,000 or so clones, with around 80% found just once. Sequencing used PBMCs. The receptor source for this set is a woman in her forties or fifties in good health and CMV-seronegative.

This clone was seen just once. The chain is built from TRBV7-9 and TRBJ2-1; 9 bases are a match to TRBD2. Germline trimming cut 1 base from V and 8 bases from J; bases unmatched to any gene: 6. This CDR3 comprises 15 residues. The germline V gene has CDR1 SEHNR and CDR2 FQNEAQ (reference sequence). The CDR3 DNA sequence: TGTGCCAGCAGCTTAGGCGGGGGGGCCCTCGATGAGCAGTTCTTC. Its protein is CASSLGGGALDEQFF. The full variable domain, completed using reference TRBV7-9 and TRBJ2-1, is DTGVSQNPRHKITKRGQNVTFRCDPISEHNRLYWYRQTLGQGPEFLTYFQNEAQLEKSRLLSDRFSAERPKGSFSTLEIQRTEQGDSAMYLCASSLGGGALDEQFFGPGTRLTVL.

CDR3 residues: CSIGLGGADYGYTF. In nucleotides, the CDR3 is TGCAGCATAGGCCTTGGGGGCGCAGACTATGGCTACACCTTC. The chain links TRBV29-1 to TRBJ1-2, with D tentatively TRBD1 (6 bases). The CDR3 runs 14 residues. Germline-derived CDR1 and CDR2 are SQVTM and ANQGSEA. V dropped 8 bases and J dropped 3 bases, with 19 bases sitting between them.

This chain uses TRBV7-2 with TRBJ1-2, with TRBD1 identical over 7 bases. Germline values: CDR1 SGHTA, CDR2 FQGNSA. Trimming at V came to 6 bases and at J to 5 bases, leaving 6 bases not matched to a gene. This CDR3 contains 13 residues. The CDR3, as DNA: TGTGCCAGCAGTTCAGACAGGGAGTATGGCTACACCTTC. Translated, it gives CASSSDREYGYTF.